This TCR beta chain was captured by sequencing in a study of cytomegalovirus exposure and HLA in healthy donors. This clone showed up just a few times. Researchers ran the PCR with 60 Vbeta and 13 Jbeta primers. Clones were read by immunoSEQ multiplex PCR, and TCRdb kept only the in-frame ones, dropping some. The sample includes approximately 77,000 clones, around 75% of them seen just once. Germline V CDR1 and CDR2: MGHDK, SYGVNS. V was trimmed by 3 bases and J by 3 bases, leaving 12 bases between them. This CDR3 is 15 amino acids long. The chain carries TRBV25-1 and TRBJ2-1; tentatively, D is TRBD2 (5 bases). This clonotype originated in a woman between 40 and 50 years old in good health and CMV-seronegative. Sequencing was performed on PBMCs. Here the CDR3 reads CASSDLANLYNEQFF. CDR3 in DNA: TGTGCCAGCAGTGACTTAGCGAACCTCTACAATGAGCAGTTCTTC.